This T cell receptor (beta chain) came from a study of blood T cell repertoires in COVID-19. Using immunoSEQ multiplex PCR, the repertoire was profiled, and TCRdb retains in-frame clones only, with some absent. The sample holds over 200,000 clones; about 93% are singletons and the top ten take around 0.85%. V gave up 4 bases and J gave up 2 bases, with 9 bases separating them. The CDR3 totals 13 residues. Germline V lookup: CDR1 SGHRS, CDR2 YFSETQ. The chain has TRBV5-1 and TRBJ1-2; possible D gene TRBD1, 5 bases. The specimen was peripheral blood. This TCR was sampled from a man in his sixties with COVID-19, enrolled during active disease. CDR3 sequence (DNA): TGCGCCAGCAGCGTCCGGGGGAACTATGGCTACACCTTC. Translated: CASSVRGNYGYTF.